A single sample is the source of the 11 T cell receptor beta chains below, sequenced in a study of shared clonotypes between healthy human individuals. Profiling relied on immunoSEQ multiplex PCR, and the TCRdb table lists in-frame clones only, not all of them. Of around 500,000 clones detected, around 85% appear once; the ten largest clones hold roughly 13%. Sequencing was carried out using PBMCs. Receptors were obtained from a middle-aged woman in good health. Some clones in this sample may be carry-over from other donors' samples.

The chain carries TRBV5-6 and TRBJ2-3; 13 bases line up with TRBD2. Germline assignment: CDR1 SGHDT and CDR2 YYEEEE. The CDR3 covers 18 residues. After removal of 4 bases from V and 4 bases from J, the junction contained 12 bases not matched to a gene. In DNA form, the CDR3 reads TGTGCCAGCAGCAATGGACTAGCGGGAGTGGTGGGCGCAGATACGCAGTATTTT. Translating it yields CASSNGLAGVVGADTQYF.

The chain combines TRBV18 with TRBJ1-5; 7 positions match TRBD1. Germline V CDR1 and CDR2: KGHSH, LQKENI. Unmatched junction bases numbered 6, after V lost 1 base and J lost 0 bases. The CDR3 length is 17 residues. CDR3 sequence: CASSPLGTENSNQPQHF. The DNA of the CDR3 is TGTGCCAGCTCACCACTCGGGACAGAGAATAGCAATCAGCCCCAGCATTTT. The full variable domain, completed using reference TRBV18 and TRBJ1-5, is NAGVMQNPRHLVRRRGQEARLRCSPMKGHSHVYWYRQLPEEGLKFMVYLQKENIIDESGMPKERFSAEFPKEGPSILRIQQVVRGDSAAYFCASSPLGTENSNQPQHFGDGTRLSIL.

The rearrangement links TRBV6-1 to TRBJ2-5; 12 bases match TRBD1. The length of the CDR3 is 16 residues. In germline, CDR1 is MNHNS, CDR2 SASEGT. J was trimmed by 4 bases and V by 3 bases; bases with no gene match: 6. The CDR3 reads CASSELGTGGVETQYF. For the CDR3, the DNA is TGTGCCAGCAGTGAGCTCGGGACAGGGGGCGTAGAGACCCAGTACTTC.

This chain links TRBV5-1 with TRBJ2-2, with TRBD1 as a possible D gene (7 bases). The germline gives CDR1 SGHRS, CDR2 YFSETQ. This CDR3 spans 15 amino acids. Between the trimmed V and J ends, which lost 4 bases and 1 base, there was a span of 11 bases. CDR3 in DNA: TGCGCCAGCAGCCCCCAGGGGGGGAACACCGGGGAGCTGTTTTTT. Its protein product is CASSPQGGNTGELFF.

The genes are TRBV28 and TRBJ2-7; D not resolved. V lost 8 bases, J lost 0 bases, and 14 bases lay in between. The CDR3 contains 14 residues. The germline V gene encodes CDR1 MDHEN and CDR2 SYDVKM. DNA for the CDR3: TGTGCCAGCCAAGTGGTGGGTTCCTCCTACGAGCAGTACTTC. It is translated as CASQVVGSSYEQYF.

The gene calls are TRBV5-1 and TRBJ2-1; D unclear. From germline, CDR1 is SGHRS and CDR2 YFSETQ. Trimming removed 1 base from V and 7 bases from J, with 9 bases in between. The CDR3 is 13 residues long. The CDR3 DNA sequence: TGCGCCAGCAGCTTGCCCCGGGCAAATGAGCAGTTCTTC. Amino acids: CASSLPRANEQFF.

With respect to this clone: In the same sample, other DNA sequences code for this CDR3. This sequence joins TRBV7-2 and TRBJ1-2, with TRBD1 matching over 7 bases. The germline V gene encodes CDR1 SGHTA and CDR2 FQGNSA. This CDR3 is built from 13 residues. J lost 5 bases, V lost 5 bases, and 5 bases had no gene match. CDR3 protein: CASSLGQLYGYTF. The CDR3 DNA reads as TGTGCCAGCAGCCTGGGACAGCTTTATGGCTACACCTTC.

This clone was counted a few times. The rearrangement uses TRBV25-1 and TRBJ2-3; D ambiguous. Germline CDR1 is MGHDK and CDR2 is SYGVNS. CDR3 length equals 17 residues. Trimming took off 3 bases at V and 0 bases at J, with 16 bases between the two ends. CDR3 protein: CASSDNWGTASTDTQYF. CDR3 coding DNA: TGTGCCAGCAGTGATAACTGGGGTACTGCTAGCACAGATACGCAGTATTTT.

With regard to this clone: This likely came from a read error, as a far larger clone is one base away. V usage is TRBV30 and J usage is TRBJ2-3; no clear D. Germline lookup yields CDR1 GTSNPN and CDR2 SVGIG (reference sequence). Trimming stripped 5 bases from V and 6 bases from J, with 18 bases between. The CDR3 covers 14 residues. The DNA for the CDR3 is TGTGCCTGGGGTAGCAGGACCGTTTCCGATACGCAGTATTTT. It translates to CAWGSRTVSDTQYF.

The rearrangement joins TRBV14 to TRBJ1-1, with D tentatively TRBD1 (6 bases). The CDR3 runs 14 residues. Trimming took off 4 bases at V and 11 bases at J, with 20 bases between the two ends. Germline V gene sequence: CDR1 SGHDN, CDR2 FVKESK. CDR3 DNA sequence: TGTGCCAGCAGCCGGACGACTGGGACAAGTAGGGCTTTCTTT. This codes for CASSRTTGTSRAFF.

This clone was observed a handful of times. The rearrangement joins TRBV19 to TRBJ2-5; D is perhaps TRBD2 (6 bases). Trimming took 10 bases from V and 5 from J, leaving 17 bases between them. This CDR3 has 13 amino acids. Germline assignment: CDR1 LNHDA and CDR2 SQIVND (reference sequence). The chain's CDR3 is CATYTLEGETQYF. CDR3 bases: TGTGCCACTTATACTCTGGAGGGGGAGACCCAGTACTTC. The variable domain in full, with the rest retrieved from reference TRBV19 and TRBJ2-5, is DGGITQSPKYLFRKEGQNVTLSCEQNLNHDAMYWYRQDPGQGLRLIYYSQIVNDFQKGDIAEGYSVSREKKESFPLTVTSAQKNPTAFYLCATYTLEGETQYFGPGTRLLVL.